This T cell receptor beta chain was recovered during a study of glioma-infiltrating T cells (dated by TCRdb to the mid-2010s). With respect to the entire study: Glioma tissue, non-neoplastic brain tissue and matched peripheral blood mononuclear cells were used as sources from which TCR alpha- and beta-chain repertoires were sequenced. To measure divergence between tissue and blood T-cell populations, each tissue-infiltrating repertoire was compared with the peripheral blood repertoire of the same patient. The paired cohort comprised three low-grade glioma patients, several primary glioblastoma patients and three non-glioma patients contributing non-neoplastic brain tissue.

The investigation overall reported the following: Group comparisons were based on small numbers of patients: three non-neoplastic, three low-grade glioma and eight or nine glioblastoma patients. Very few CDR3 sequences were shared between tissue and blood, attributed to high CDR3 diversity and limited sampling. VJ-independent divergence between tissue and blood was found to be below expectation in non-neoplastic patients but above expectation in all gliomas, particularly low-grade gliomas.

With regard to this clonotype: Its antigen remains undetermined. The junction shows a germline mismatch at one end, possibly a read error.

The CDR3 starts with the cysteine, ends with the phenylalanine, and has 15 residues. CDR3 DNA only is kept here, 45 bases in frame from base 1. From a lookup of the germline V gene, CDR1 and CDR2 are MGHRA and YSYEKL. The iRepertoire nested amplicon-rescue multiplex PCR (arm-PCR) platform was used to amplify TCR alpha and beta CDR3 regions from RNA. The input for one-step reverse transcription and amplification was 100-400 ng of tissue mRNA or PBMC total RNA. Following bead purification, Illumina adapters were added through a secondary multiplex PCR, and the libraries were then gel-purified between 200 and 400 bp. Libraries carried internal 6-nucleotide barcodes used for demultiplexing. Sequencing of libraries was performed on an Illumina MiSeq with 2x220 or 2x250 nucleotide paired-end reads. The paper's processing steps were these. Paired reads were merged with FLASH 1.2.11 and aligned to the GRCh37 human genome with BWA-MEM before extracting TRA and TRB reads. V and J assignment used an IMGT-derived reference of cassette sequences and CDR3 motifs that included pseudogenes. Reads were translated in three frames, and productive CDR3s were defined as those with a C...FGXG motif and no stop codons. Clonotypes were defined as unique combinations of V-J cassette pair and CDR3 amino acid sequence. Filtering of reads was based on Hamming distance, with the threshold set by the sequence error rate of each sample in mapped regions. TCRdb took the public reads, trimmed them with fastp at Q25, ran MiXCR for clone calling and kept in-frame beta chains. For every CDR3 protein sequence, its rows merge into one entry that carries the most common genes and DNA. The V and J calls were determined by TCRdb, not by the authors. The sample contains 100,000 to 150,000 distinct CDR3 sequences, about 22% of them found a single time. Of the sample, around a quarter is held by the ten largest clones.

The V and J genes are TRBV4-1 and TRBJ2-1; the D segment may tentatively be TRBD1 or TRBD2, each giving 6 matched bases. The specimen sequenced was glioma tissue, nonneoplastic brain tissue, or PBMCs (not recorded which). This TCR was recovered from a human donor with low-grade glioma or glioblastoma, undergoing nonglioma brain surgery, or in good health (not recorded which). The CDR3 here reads CASSSLRGPRGEQLF. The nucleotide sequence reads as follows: TGTGCCAGCAGCTCCCTACGGGGGCCTAGGGGTGAGCAGTTGTTC.